Listed below are T cell receptor beta chains from one sample, sequenced in a study of T cells after yellow fever vaccination. Using its own MiXCR run on the 5' RACE reads, TCRdb lists one record per CDR3 protein. Of some 260,000 distinct CDR3 sequences listed, about 5.2% are singletons. The specimen was CD4+ T cells sorted from PBMCs, collected on the day of the yellow fever booster vaccination. The receptors derive from a man younger than 35 who received the YFV17D yellow fever vaccine. Both conserved end residues are part of each CDR3. Fields, in order: clone size, V gene, J gene, D gene, CDR3 protein, CDR3 DNA. The D gene is left open where the match is weak. Rows give clone size only sometimes, using once, few, many, or a class for an expanded clone.

few	TRBV5-4	TRBJ2-3	-	CASSLGRATDTQYF	TGTGCCAGCAGCTTGGGGCGAGCCACAGATACGCAGTATTTT
few	TRBV9	TRBJ2-5	TRBD2	CASSQTSSAETQYF	TGTGCCAGCAGCCAGACTAGCTCCGCGGAGACCCAGTACTTC
many	TRBV15	TRBJ1-2	-	CATSRAGFNYGYTF	TGTGCCACCAGCAGAGCCGGCTTTAACTATGGCTACACCTTC
-	TRBV6-5	TRBJ2-1	-	CASRRRGNEQFF	TGTGCCAGCAGACGAAGGGGCAATGAGCAGTTCTTC
-	TRBV5-1	TRBJ1-4	TRBD1	CASSHGQGATNEKLFF	TGCGCCAGCAGCCACGGACAGGGGGCAACTAATGAAAAACTGTTTTTT
many	TRBV27	TRBJ2-3	TRBD2	CASSFRLATDTQYF	TGTGCCAGCAGTTTCCGACTAGCTACAGATACGCAGTATTTT
many	TRBV12-3/TRBV12-4	TRBJ1-4	TRBD1	CASSLSAGGFNEKLFF	TGTGCCAGCAGTTTATCGGCAGGGGGATTTAATGAAAAACTGTTTTTT
-	TRBV3-1	TRBJ1-2	-	CASSQDRTAYYGYTF	TGTGCCAGCAGCCAAGATCGAACAGCTTACTATGGCTACACCTTC
-	TRBV19	TRBJ1-1	-	CASRRWVLNTEAFF	TGTGCCAGTAGACGATGGGTCTTGAACACTGAAGCTTTCTTT
many	TRBV4-3	TRBJ1-3	TRBD1	CASSQGTGNGNTIYF	TGCGCCAGCAGCCAAGGGACAGGGAACGGTAACACCATATATTTT
many	TRBV5-1	TRBJ2-2	TRBD1	CASSLGDRATGELFF	TGCGCCAGCAGCTTGGGGGACAGGGCCACCGGGGAGCTGTTTTTT
-	TRBV5-4	TRBJ2-7	-	CASSLEGVYEQYF	TGTGCCAGCAGCTTGGAAGGGGTCTACGAGCAGTACTTC
many	TRBV4-1	TRBJ2-4	-	CASSQGVLRGRNIQYF	TGCGCCAGCAGCCAAGGGGTGTTACGGGGTAGGAACATTCAGTACTTC
-	TRBV5-1	TRBJ2-1	TRBD1	CASSIGTGGNEQFF	TGCGCCAGCAGCATCGGGACAGGAGGGAATGAGCAGTTCTTC
many	TRBV5-1	TRBJ2-5	TRBD2	CASSRGNSGGMETQYF	TGCGCCAGCAGTCGCGGTAACTCGGGGGGAATGGAGACCCAGTACTTC
many	TRBV7-9	TRBJ2-2	-	CASSQGGTGELFF	TGTGCCAGCAGTCAGGGGGGCACCGGGGAGCTGTTTTTT
-	TRBV11-2	TRBJ2-1	TRBD2	CASSPLRGLAYEQFF	TGTGCCAGCAGCCCACTTAGGGGACTAGCCTATGAGCAGTTCTTC
many	TRBV7-9	TRBJ2-1	-	CASSYVASRNEQFF	TGTGCCAGCAGCTACGTAGCTAGCAGAAATGAGCAGTTCTTC
many	TRBV7-2	TRBJ1-1	-	CASSLPGLNTEAFF	TGTGCCAGCAGCCTACCGGGTTTGAACACTGAAGCTTTCTTT
few	TRBV7-2	TRBJ1-2	-	CASSLFTGNYGYTF	TGTGCCAGCAGCTTATTCACGGGAAACTATGGCTACACCTTC
few	TRBV11-2	TRBJ1-2	-	CASSSPSGRSYYGYTF	TGTGCCAGCAGCTCCCCCTCGGGCCGATCATACTATGGCTACACCTTC
many	TRBV6-5	TRBJ1-4	-	CASSYSYRTGGEKLFF	TGTGCCAGCAGTTACTCCTACAGGACCGGAGGTGAAAAACTGTTTTTT
many	TRBV29-1	TRBJ1-2	-	CSVSIGGNNYGYTF	TGCAGCGTTAGTATCGGGGGAAATAACTATGGCTACACCTTC
few	TRBV19	TRBJ1-1	TRBD1	CASSTRQGSETEAFF	TGTGCCAGTAGTACCCGACAGGGGAGTGAGACTGAAGCTTTCTTT
-	TRBV5-1	TRBJ2-1	TRBD1	CASSSDRVYNEQFF	TGCGCCAGCAGCTCGGACAGGGTCTACAATGAGCAGTTCTTC
-	TRBV6-6	TRBJ1-1	TRBD1	CASSYHRGTEAFF	TGTGCCAGCAGTTACCACAGGGGAACTGAAGCTTTCTTT
-	TRBV19	TRBJ2-7	TRBD1	CASSIIGTGLYEQYF	TGTGCCAGTAGTATTATTGGGACAGGGCTATACGAGCAGTACTTC
many	TRBV5-1	TRBJ2-3	TRBD1	CASSRGQGTGDTQYF	TGCGCCAGCAGCCGTGGACAGGGGACGGGAGATACGCAGTATTTT
few	TRBV5-1	TRBJ1-4	-	CASSLGAVASSNEKLFF	TGCGCCAGCAGCTTGGGGGCAGTCGCCTCCTCTAATGAAAAACTGTTTTTT
-	TRBV7-2	TRBJ1-6	-	CASSLDWGKRAPLHF	TGTGCCAGCAGCCTAGATTGGGGCAAAAGGGCACCCCTCCACTTT
few	TRBV4-2	TRBJ2-3	TRBD2	CASSQVGGLAGDTQYF	TGTGCCAGCAGCCAAGTGGGGGGACTAGCGGGGGATACGCAGTATTTT
many	TRBV3-1	TRBJ2-7	TRBD2	CASSSGGSRAYEQYF	TGTGCCAGCAGCTCGGGAGGCAGCAGAGCCTACGAGCAGTACTTC
many	TRBV27	TRBJ2-1	-	CASSLQAISSYNEQFF	TGTGCCAGCAGTTTACAGGCGATCTCCTCCTACAATGAGCAGTTCTTC
few	TRBV6-2/TRBV6-3	TRBJ2-7	-	CASSYSNGNEQYF	TGTGCCAGCAGTTACTCGAACGGGAACGAGCAGTACTTC
few	TRBV7-3	TRBJ2-2	-	CASSPRIFGQGGTGELFF	TGTGCCAGCAGCCCCCGTATTTTTGGGCAGGGCGGCACCGGGGAGCTGTTTTTT
-	TRBV20-1	TRBJ2-5	-	CSARGRGTQYF	TGCAGTGCGCGAGGCCGCGGGACCCAGTACTTC
-	TRBV5-4	TRBJ2-3	-	CASSMTPSDTQYF	TGTGCCAGCAGCATGACACCTTCAGATACGCAGTATTTT
-	TRBV19	TRBJ2-3	-	CASSIVFRSTDTQYF	TGTGCCAGTAGTATAGTCTTCAGAAGCACAGATACGCAGTATTTT
many	TRBV18	TRBJ1-5	-	CASSPGGGQPQHF	TGTGCCAGCTCACCGGGGGGGGGTCAGCCCCAGCATTTT
-	TRBV20-1	TRBJ1-1	TRBD1	CSARDVPGGAFF	TGCAGTGCTAGAGATGTGCCAGGGGGAGCTTTCTTT
many	TRBV7-9	TRBJ2-3	-	CASSLASRPDTQYF	TGTGCCAGCAGCTTAGCGTCTAGGCCAGATACGCAGTATTTT
-	TRBV7-2	TRBJ2-7	-	CASSPGVGLTYEQYF	TGTGCCAGCAGCCCGGGGGTCGGGCTGACCTACGAGCAGTACTTC
few	TRBV6-2/TRBV6-3	TRBJ2-6	TRBD2	CASSPLAGLSGANVLTF	TGTGCCAGCAGTCCACTAGCGGGCCTCTCTGGGGCCAACGTCCTGACTTTC
many	TRBV9	TRBJ2-3	-	CASSVGRDRTDTQYF	TGTGCCAGCAGCGTAGGTCGGGACCGCACAGATACGCAGTATTTT
few	TRBV19	TRBJ1-5	-	CASSIIDKRIKPQHF	TGTGCCAGTAGTATAATCGACAAGCGTATCAAGCCCCAGCATTTT
many	TRBV7-9	TRBJ1-4	-	CASSLLSGLEKLFF	TGTGCCAGCAGCTTATTATCCGGGCTTGAAAAACTGTTTTTT
-	TRBV5-6	TRBJ1-1	-	CASSSPAVSTEAFF	TGTGCCAGCAGCTCTCCGGCTGTGAGCACTGAAGCTTTCTTT
-	TRBV12-3/TRBV12-4	TRBJ2-7	-	CASRRLGKKYEQYF	TGTGCCAGCAGAAGACTAGGAAAAAAATACGAGCAGTACTTC
few	TRBV7-8	TRBJ2-3	-	CASSLMGGTTDTQYF	TGTGCCAGCAGCTTAATGGGGGGTACCACAGATACGCAGTATTTT
-	TRBV20-1	TRBJ2-4	-	CSAGTGINIQYF	TGCAGTGCTGGGACGGGTATCAACATTCAGTACTTC
few	TRBV14	TRBJ2-1	-	CASSHRAPFDEQFF	TGTGCCAGCAGCCATAGGGCCCCGTTCGATGAGCAGTTCTTC
-	TRBV5-1	TRBJ2-3	-	CASSPDVRGTQYF	TGCGCCAGCAGCCCCGATGTTAGGGGTACGCAGTATTTT
few	TRBV5-4	TRBJ2-3	-	CASSLGRGGYGTDTQYF	TGTGCCAGCAGCTTGGGACGTGGGGGATACGGCACAGATACGCAGTATTTT